The T cell receptor (beta chain) described here comes from a study of cytomegalovirus exposure and HLA in healthy donors listed by TCRdb under 2017. In terms of the full investigation: According to a later analysis, the roughly 120 validation repertoires were produced on the same platform as the 666 repertoires of the first cohort. The study aimed to test whether signatures of past pathogen exposure could be identified by cataloging public T cell receptors. Besides the first cohort of some 670 subjects, a separate validation cohort made up of over 95 different subjects was used. To predict cytomegalovirus infection status, the study combined high-throughput TCR immunosequencing, statistical association of individual TCRs with disease status, and machine learning. Beyond this particular receptor, the publication reports: A later analysis lacked HLA typing for the validation cohort, so it scored co-occurrence in that cohort across all 120 repertoires. According to the authors, the approach could potentially be generalized to other disease states and immunological phenotypes. While some public TCRs were present in many individuals, most TCR sequences turned up only very rarely across donors. In a later analysis, TCRs clustered in the first cohort were found to also tend to co-occur in the approximately 120 validation repertoires, with 94% of cluster scores above 0. The study gave a list of over 150 TCR beta chains associated with cytomegalovirus. Cytomegalovirus status was reported to be diagnosed by the classifier with high specificity and sensitivity in both the original and validation cohorts. In vitro tests confirmed that three of the cytomegalovirus-associated TCR beta chains recognize cytomegalovirus antigens.

Separate from the approximately 700-subject first cohort, the validation cohort of about 110 subjects was the group to which the donors belonged. Library prep was done by the immunoSEQ multiplex PCR assay. The authors processed their data as follows. A statistical classification framework was built to diagnose cytomegalovirus status from the catalog of TCR beta chain sequences. The table comes from immuneACCESS by way of TCRdb, which keeps in-frame sequences with V and J called. Part of the clones is missing from these tables; in studies checked, under half for an unresolved V gene and the rest for unknown reasons. V and J calls and clone size are those listed in that table; D and trimming were worked out from the DNA. The sample yields 200,000 to 250,000 clones; roughly 88% were counted once. The ten largest account for about an eighth of the sample. With respect to this clone: There is no known antigen for this receptor. There are no base qualities to consult, and no much larger clone falls within one base.

Counted from cysteine to phenylalanine, this CDR3 has 18 amino acids. The entry retains the CDR3 DNA only, 54 bases that are in frame from base 1. V sheds 0 bases and J sheds 2 bases, leaving 14 bases between their ends. The rearranged chain carries TRBV23-1 and TRBJ2-6, with the D gene too uncertain to name. TRBV23-1 is marked as an open reading frame, function uncertain. The specimen was PBMCs. This TCR was recovered from a woman in her twenties or thirties in good health and CMV-seropositive. The sequenced DNA: TGCGCCAGCAGTCAATCATCGGCAGGCCAGCCTGGGGCCAACGTCCTGACTTTC. Its protein reads: CASSQSSAGQPGANVLTF.